The rows below give T cell receptor beta chains drawn from one sample of a study of T cell changes during pregnancy in multiple sclerosis. Measured with immunoSEQ multiplex PCR; TCRdb has only the in-frame clones, and not every one. This sample has fewer than 45,000 clones, with 80% to 95% found just once. This sample comprised CD4+ T cells from peripheral blood mononuclear cells, obtained in the first trimester of pregnancy. Source of these receptors: a female donor with multiple sclerosis, enrolled in a pregnancy study. Both conserved end residues are part of each CDR3. A D gene is named only where the DNA matches it firmly. Only part of the rows carry a size: once, few, many, or a class if the clone is expanded.

V gene: TRBV28; J gene: TRBJ2-7; D gene: TRBD2; clone size: -; CDR3 length: 15; CDR3 DNA: TGTGCCAGCAGTCCCGGGACTAGAATAACCTACGAGCAGTACTTC; CDR3 protein: CASSPGTRITYEQYF
V gene: TRBV30; J gene: TRBJ1-2; D gene: TRBD1; clone size: once; CDR3 length: 14; CDR3 DNA: TGTGCCTGGAGCACCAACAGGGGAAACTATGGCTACACCTTC; CDR3 protein: CAWSTNRGNYGYTF
V gene: TRBV6-1; J gene: TRBJ1-6; D gene: -; clone size: -; CDR3 length: 14; CDR3 DNA: TGTGCCAGCGCCTGGGGACAAACTAATTCACCCCTCCACTTT; CDR3 protein: CASAWGQTNSPLHF
V gene: TRBV5-4; J gene: TRBJ2-1; D gene: TRBD2; clone size: -; CDR3 length: 15; CDR3 DNA: TGTGCCAGCAGGGCTAGCGGGAGGTCATACAATGAGCAGTTCTTC; CDR3 protein: CASRASGRSYNEQFF
V gene: TRBV5-1; J gene: TRBJ1-1; D gene: TRBD1; clone size: -; CDR3 length: 15; CDR3 DNA: TGCGCCAGCAGCCCCGGGGGACAGGTCGGTACTGAAGCTTTCTTT; CDR3 protein: CASSPGGQVGTEAFF
V gene: TRBV19; J gene: TRBJ1-2; D gene: TRBD1; clone size: once; CDR3 length: 15; CDR3 DNA: TGTGCCAGTAGTAGACAGGGGGCGCGTGACTATGGCTACACCTTC; CDR3 protein: CASSRQGARDYGYTF
V gene: TRBV27; J gene: TRBJ2-1; D gene: -; clone size: -; CDR3 length: 16; CDR3 DNA: TGTGCCAGCAGTCTCCCCCCAGGAAGCTCCTACAATGAGCAGTTCTTC; CDR3 protein: CASSLPPGSSYNEQFF
V gene: TRBV5-1; J gene: TRBJ2-1; D gene: TRBD2; clone size: -; CDR3 length: 18; CDR3 DNA: TGCGCCAGCAGCTTGGTGACTAGCGGGAGGGTTGTTCGCAATGAGCAGTTCTTC; CDR3 protein: CASSLVTSGRVVRNEQFF
V gene: TRBV7-2; J gene: TRBJ2-1; D gene: TRBD2; clone size: once; CDR3 length: 17; CDR3 DNA: TGTGCCAGCAGCTTAGTTTTGTCCGCGGGAGGGGTTCCTGAGCAGTTCTTC; CDR3 protein: CASSLVLSAGGVPEQFF
V gene: TRBV7-2; J gene: TRBJ2-5; D gene: -; clone size: -; CDR3 length: 13; CDR3 DNA: TGTGCCAGCAGCCTTTCCCTTCAAGAGACCCAGTACTTC; CDR3 protein: CASSLSLQETQYF
V gene: TRBV6-5; J gene: TRBJ1-2; D gene: -; clone size: -; CDR3 length: 13; CDR3 DNA: TGTGCCAGCAGCCCGGACAGAAACTATGGCTACACCTTC; CDR3 protein: CASSPDRNYGYTF
V gene: TRBV15; J gene: TRBJ1-5; D gene: -; clone size: -; CDR3 length: 13; CDR3 DNA: TGTGCCACAGCTGAGGGAGCGATTCAGCCCCAGCATTTT; CDR3 protein: CATAEGAIQPQHF
V gene: TRBV28; J gene: TRBJ2-7; D gene: -; clone size: -; CDR3 length: 13; CDR3 DNA: TGTGCCACCACGTCGAGGTCTCCCTACGAGCAGTACTTC; CDR3 protein: CATTSRSPYEQYF
V gene: TRBV4-2; J gene: TRBJ2-1; D gene: -; clone size: -; CDR3 length: 17; CDR3 DNA: TGTGCCAGCAGCCAAGAGGCTAGCCCTAGCTCCTACAATGAGCAGTTCTTC; CDR3 protein: CASSQEASPSSYNEQFF
V gene: TRBV5-4; J gene: TRBJ2-1; D gene: TRBD2; clone size: -; CDR3 length: 16; CDR3 DNA: TGTGCCAGCAGCCGGGGTCAGCGGGAGGGCGCGTATGAGCAGTTCTTC; CDR3 protein: CASSRGQREGAYEQFF
V gene: TRBV28; J gene: TRBJ1-1; D gene: -; clone size: -; CDR3 length: 15; CDR3 DNA: TGTGCCAGCAGGGGGCCGGCAGGGCGAAGAACTGAAGCTTTCTTT; CDR3 protein: CASRGPAGRRTEAFF
V gene: TRBV6-1; J gene: TRBJ2-5; D gene: -; clone size: -; CDR3 length: 14; CDR3 DNA: TGTGCCAGCACACTCAGAGGCTACCAAGAGACCCAGTACTTC; CDR3 protein: CASTLRGYQETQYF
V gene: TRBV19; J gene: TRBJ2-7; D gene: -; clone size: -; CDR3 length: 15; CDR3 DNA: TGTGCCAGTAGTATCATCGGGCAGGGTACCGACGAGCAGTACTTC; CDR3 protein: CASSIIGQGTDEQYF
V gene: TRBV11-2; J gene: TRBJ2-1; D gene: TRBD2; clone size: -; CDR3 length: 15; CDR3 DNA: TGTGCCAGCAGCCGAGGACTAGTTTCTGGCAATGAGCAGTTCTTC; CDR3 protein: CASSRGLVSGNEQFF
V gene: TRBV29-1; J gene: TRBJ2-6; D gene: -; clone size: -; CDR3 length: 15; CDR3 DNA: TGCAGCGTTGATGCGGCGGGTGCTGGGGCCAACGTCCTGACTTTC; CDR3 protein: CSVDAAGAGANVLTF
V gene: TRBV6-5; J gene: TRBJ2-7; D gene: -; clone size: -; CDR3 length: 15; CDR3 DNA: TGTGCCAGCAGTTACTCCTCAGGGATCTCCTACGAGCAGTACTTC; CDR3 protein: CASSYSSGISYEQYF
V gene: TRBV10-3; J gene: TRBJ2-5; D gene: -; clone size: -; CDR3 length: 16; CDR3 DNA: TGTGCCATCAGTGAACAGACTAGCAGGGGCCAAGAGACCCAGTACTTC; CDR3 protein: CAISEQTSRGQETQYF
V gene: TRBV7-2; J gene: TRBJ2-1; D gene: TRBD2; clone size: -; CDR3 length: 17; CDR3 DNA: TGTGCCAGCAGCACACCCTCAGCGGGAGGTGGCCACAATGAGCAGTTCTTC; CDR3 protein: CASSTPSAGGGHNEQFF
V gene: TRBV28; J gene: TRBJ1-5; D gene: TRBD1; clone size: -; CDR3 length: 16; CDR3 DNA: TGTGCCAGCAGTTCCGGACAGGGGGTTTTAAATCAGCCCCAGCATTTT; CDR3 protein: CASSSGQGVLNQPQHF
V gene: TRBV5-8; J gene: TRBJ1-2; D gene: TRBD1; clone size: once; CDR3 length: 18; CDR3 DNA: TGTGCCAGCAGCCCCTGGAAAGGACAGGGGGCTAGTAACTATGGCTACACCTTC; CDR3 protein: CASSPWKGQGASNYGYTF
V gene: TRBV7-9; J gene: TRBJ2-7; D gene: TRBD1; clone size: -; CDR3 length: 15; CDR3 DNA: TGTGCCAGCAGCGCCTTCGGGACAGGCTCCTACGAGCAGTACTTC; CDR3 protein: CASSAFGTGSYEQYF
V gene: TRBV30; J gene: TRBJ2-1; D gene: -; clone size: -; CDR3 length: 14; CDR3 DNA: TGTGCCTGGAGGAACCCGACAAGGGAGCATGAGCAGTTCTTC; CDR3 protein: CAWRNPTREHEQFF
V gene: TRBV5-6; J gene: TRBJ2-5; D gene: TRBD2; clone size: once; CDR3 length: 17; CDR3 DNA: TGTGCCAGCAGCTCGTTCGGGCCCGGGAGGTTTGAGGAGACCCAGTACTTC; CDR3 protein: CASSSFGPGRFEETQYF
V gene: TRBV21-1; J gene: TRBJ2-5; D gene: -; clone size: -; CDR3 length: 15; CDR3 DNA: TGTGCCAGCAGCACGGGGACAGACACCCAAGAGACCCAGTACTTC; CDR3 protein: CASSTGTDTQETQYF
V gene: TRBV28; J gene: TRBJ2-3; D gene: TRBD2; clone size: -; CDR3 length: 13; CDR3 DNA: TGTGCCAGCACCACAGGGACTAGCGTAACGCAGTATTTT; CDR3 protein: CASTTGTSVTQYF
V gene: TRBV6-6; J gene: TRBJ2-7; D gene: -; clone size: -; CDR3 length: 15; CDR3 DNA: TGTGCCAGCAGTCTCAGGGCAGGCCTTGGGGGGGAGCAGTACTTC; CDR3 protein: CASSLRAGLGGEQYF
V gene: TRBV5-1; J gene: TRBJ2-1; D gene: TRBD2; clone size: -; CDR3 length: 14; CDR3 DNA: TGCGCCAGCAGCGGGACTAGCGCGTTCAATGAGCAGTTCTTC; CDR3 protein: CASSGTSAFNEQFF
V gene: TRBV28; J gene: TRBJ2-5; D gene: TRBD1; clone size: -; CDR3 length: 14; CDR3 DNA: TGTGCCAGCAGTCCGTGGACAGGCCAAGAGACCCAGTACTTC; CDR3 protein: CASSPWTGQETQYF
V gene: TRBV5-4; J gene: TRBJ2-2; D gene: TRBD2; clone size: -; CDR3 length: 15; CDR3 DNA: TGTGCCAGCAGCTTGGATCGGCGGGAGCCCGGGGAGCTGTTTTTT; CDR3 protein: CASSLDRREPGELFF
V gene: TRBV7-9; J gene: TRBJ1-4; D gene: TRBD1; clone size: -; CDR3 length: 15; CDR3 DNA: TGTGCCAGCAGTCGGGATGACAGGGCGAATGAAAAACTGTTTTTT; CDR3 protein: CASSRDDRANEKLFF
V gene: TRBV19; J gene: TRBJ1-3; D gene: -; clone size: -; CDR3 length: 14; CDR3 DNA: TGTGCCAGTACCACCCACAGCTCTGGAAACACCATATATTTT; CDR3 protein: CASTTHSSGNTIYF
V gene: TRBV29-1; J gene: TRBJ1-1; D gene: TRBD1; clone size: -; CDR3 length: 16; CDR3 DNA: TGCAGCGTCCCACCCGGGACAGGGGGCTCTAGAACTGAAGCTTTCTTT; CDR3 protein: CSVPPGTGGSRTEAFF
V gene: TRBV5-1; J gene: TRBJ2-2; D gene: TRBD1; clone size: -; CDR3 length: 16; CDR3 DNA: TGCGCCAGCAGCGTAGGCCGGGACAGAGATAACGGGGAGCTGTTTTTT; CDR3 protein: CASSVGRDRDNGELFF
V gene: TRBV19; J gene: TRBJ1-2; D gene: -; clone size: -; CDR3 length: 13; CDR3 DNA: TGTGCCAGTAGTATAGGCGGTAACTATGGCTACACCTTC; CDR3 protein: CASSIGGNYGYTF
V gene: TRBV6-4; J gene: TRBJ2-1; D gene: -; clone size: -; CDR3 length: 16; CDR3 DNA: TGTGCCAGCAGTGACTCAAGGAGGGCCCCAAACAATGAGCAGTTCTTC; CDR3 protein: CASSDSRRAPNNEQFF
V gene: TRBV7-2; J gene: TRBJ2-2; D gene: -; clone size: -; CDR3 length: 15; CDR3 DNA: TGTGCCAGCGGGAGTTACCCACCGAACACCGGGGAGCTGTTTTTT; CDR3 protein: CASGSYPPNTGELFF
V gene: TRBV9; J gene: TRBJ2-1; D gene: TRBD2; clone size: -; CDR3 length: 15; CDR3 DNA: TGTGCCAGCAGCGTAGACACTAGCGGCTACAATGAGCAGTTCTTC; CDR3 protein: CASSVDTSGYNEQFF
V gene: TRBV7-9; J gene: TRBJ2-1; D gene: -; clone size: -; CDR3 length: 15; CDR3 DNA: TGTGCCAGCAGCCCCAGGGGCGGGAGCCACAATGAGCAGTTCTTC; CDR3 protein: CASSPRGGSHNEQFF